A single sample gave rise to the 10 T cell receptor beta chains below, sequenced in a study of blood T cell repertoires in COVID-19 (TCRdb year 2020). Libraries were built with the immunoSEQ multiplex PCR assay. In its TCRdb copy, this immuneACCESS table keeps in-frame sequences only and misses some clones. Where compared with another copy, unresolved V genes explain less than half of these, and the others have no known cause. This sample is represented by tens of thousands of clones; about 86% of them were singletons. Less than 6.5% of the sample is in the top ten clones. Sequenced material: peripheral blood. Receptors originate from a man between 45 and 60 years old with active COVID-19.

The CDR3 coding sequence is TGTGCCAGTACCCCTTACGGGGGAGGGCAAGAGACCCAGTACTTC. Translation: CASTPYGGGQETQYF. The chain employs TRBV19 and TRBJ2-5; the match to TRBD2 covers 7 bases. The V gene end was trimmed by 7 bases and the J gene end by 2 bases; junction bases not matched to a gene: 10. Germline CDR1 is LNHDA and CDR2 is SQIVND (reference sequence). CDR3 length: 15 amino acids.

The rearrangement links TRBV7-2 to TRBJ2-3; D is unresolved. CDR1 and CDR2 from the germline V gene are SGHTA and FQGNSA. V was shortened by 0 bases and J by 0 bases, with 4 bases between the two germline ends. The CDR3 loop spans 14 amino acids. In nucleotides, the CDR3 is TGTGCCAGCAGCTTAGCCTTGAGCACAGATACGCAGTATTTT. Translated: CASSLALSTDTQYF.

The rearrangement uses TRBV19 and TRBJ1-2; D call uncertain. The germline CDR1 and CDR2 sequences are LNHDA and SQIVND (reference sequence). Trimming took 4 bases from V and 0 from J, leaving 6 bases between them. The CDR3 loop spans 13 amino acids. CDR3 residues: CASSSLANYGYTF. In nucleotides, the CDR3 is TGTGCCAGTAGTAGTCTTGCTAACTATGGCTACACCTTC. The entire variable domain, with the rest obtained from reference TRBV19 and TRBJ1-2, is as follows: DGGITQSPKYLFRKEGQNVTLSCEQNLNHDAMYWYRQDPGQGLRLIYYSQIVNDFQKGDIAEGYSVSREKKESFPLTVTSAQKNPTAFYLCASSSLANYGYTFGSGTRLTVV.

V is TRBV3-1 (or the pseudogene TRBV3-2) and J is TRBJ1-4; the D is unclear. The germline V gene encodes CDR1 LGHDT and CDR2 YNNKEL (reference sequence). V shed 4 bases and J shed 4 bases, with 10 bases lying between them. The CDR3 is made up of 14 amino acids. The CDR3 protein is CASSPEPYNEKLFF. CDR3 sequence (DNA): TGTGCCAGCAGCCCCGAGCCGTATAATGAAAAACTGTTTTTT.

V is TRBV28 and J is TRBJ1-2; D unresolved. Per germline, CDR1 MDHEN and CDR2 SYDVKM. This CDR3 is 14 amino acids long. The V and J ends lost 3 bases and 4 bases respectively, with 12 bases between them. The CDR3 loop is CASSFFRWAYGYTF. The DNA for the CDR3 is TGTGCCAGCAGTTTCTTTAGGTGGGCCTATGGCTACACCTTC.

The chain couples TRBV5-1 to TRBJ1-1, with 8 bases aligning to TRBD1. The CDR3 contains 16 residues. The junction had 9 bases not matched to a gene; V was cut back by 0 bases and J by 5 bases. CDR1 SGHRS and CDR2 YFSETQ come from the germline V gene. In DNA, the CDR3 is TGCGCCAGCAGCTTGGCCCCCGTGACAGGGGAGACTGAAGCTTTCTTT. Amino acids: CASSLAPVTGETEAFF. The complete variable domain, with remaining parts taken from reference TRBV5-1 and TRBJ1-1, reads KAGVTQTPRYLIKTRGQQVTLSCSPISGHRSVSWYQQTPGQGLQFLFEYFSETQRNKGNFPGRFSGRQFSNSRSEMNVSTLELGDSALYLCASSLAPVTGETEAFFGQGTRLTVV.

The chain combines TRBV7-3 with TRBJ2-4; possibly TRBD1 for D (5 bases). The CDR3 consists of 13 residues. Germline V lookup: CDR1 SGHTA, CDR2 FQGTGA. Trimming stripped 3 bases from V and 9 bases from J, with 12 bases between. The CDR3 reads CASSFKGQGIQYF. In DNA, the CDR3 is TGTGCCAGCAGCTTCAAGGGTCAGGGCATTCAGTACTTC.

A single count supports this clone. This rearrangement joins TRBV11-2 to TRBJ1-2; the D is unclear. The CDR3 runs 13 residues. The V end lost 2 bases, the J end lost 2 bases, and 6 bases lay between the germline ends. Germline-derived CDR1 and CDR2 are SGHAT and FQNNGV. The CDR3 DNA reads as TGTGCCAGCAGCTTATCAGAAAACTATGGCTACACCTTC. Its translation is CASSLSENYGYTF.

The CDR3 reads CASSPTGGGHEQYF. The CDR3 bases are TGTGCCAGCAGTCCGACAGGGGGCGGGCACGAGCAGTACTTC. The chain carries TRBV28 and TRBJ2-7; 10 nucleotides match TRBD1. V shed 5 bases and J 5 bases; nucleotides not matched to a gene: 6. Germline V lookup: CDR1 MDHEN, CDR2 SYDVKM. The CDR3 spans 14 residues.

The CDR3 reads CASKVPGAEAFF. The CDR3 DNA follows: TGCGCCAGCAAAGTACCGGGGGCTGAAGCTTTCTTT. The chain uses TRBV5-1 and TRBJ1-1; tentatively, D is TRBD1 (5 bases). V was cut by 6 bases and J by 6 bases, with 12 bases left in between. Germline V lookup: CDR1 SGHRS, CDR2 YFSETQ. This CDR3 is built from 12 residues.